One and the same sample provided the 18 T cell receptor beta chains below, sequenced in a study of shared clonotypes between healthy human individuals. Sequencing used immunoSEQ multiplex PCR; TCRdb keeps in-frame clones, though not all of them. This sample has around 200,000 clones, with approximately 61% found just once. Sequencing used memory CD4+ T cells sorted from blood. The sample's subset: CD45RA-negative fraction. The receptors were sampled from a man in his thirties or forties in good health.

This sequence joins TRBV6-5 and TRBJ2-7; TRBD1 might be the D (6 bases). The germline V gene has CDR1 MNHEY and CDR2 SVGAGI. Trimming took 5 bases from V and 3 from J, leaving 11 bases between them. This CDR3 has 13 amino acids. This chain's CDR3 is CASSHRDNYEQYF. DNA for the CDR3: TGTGCCAGCAGTCACCGGGACAACTACGAGCAGTACTTC.

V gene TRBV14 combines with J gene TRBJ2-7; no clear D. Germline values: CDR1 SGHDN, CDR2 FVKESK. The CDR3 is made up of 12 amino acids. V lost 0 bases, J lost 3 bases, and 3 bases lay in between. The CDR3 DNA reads TGTGCCAGCAGCCAAGACTTCTACGAGCAGTACTTC. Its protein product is CASSQDFYEQYF.

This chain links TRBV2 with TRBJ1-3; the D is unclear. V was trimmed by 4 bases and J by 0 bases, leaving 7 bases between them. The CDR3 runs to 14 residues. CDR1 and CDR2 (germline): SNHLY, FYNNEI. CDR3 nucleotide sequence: TGTGCCAGCAGTGTACGGGTCTCTGGAAACACCATATATTTT. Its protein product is CASSVRVSGNTIYF.

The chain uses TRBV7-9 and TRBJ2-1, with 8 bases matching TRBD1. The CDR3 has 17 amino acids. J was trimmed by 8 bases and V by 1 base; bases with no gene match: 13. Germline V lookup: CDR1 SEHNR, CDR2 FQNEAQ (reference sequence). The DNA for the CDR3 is TGTGCCAGCAGCTTAGTCCCCAACGGACAGGGTTGGGATGAGCAGTTCTTC. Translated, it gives CASSLVPNGQGWDEQFF. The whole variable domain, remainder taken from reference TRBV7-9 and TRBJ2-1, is DTGVSQNPRHKITKRGQNVTFRCDPISEHNRLYWYRQTLGQGPEFLTYFQNEAQLEKSRLLSDRFSAERPKGSFSTLEIQRTEQGDSAMYLCASSLVPNGQGWDEQFFGPGTRLTVL.

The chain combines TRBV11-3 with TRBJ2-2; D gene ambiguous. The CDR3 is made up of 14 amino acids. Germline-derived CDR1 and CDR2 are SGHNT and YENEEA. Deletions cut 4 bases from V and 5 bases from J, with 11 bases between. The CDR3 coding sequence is TGTGCCAGCAGCTCGGCAATAACAACCGGGGAGCTGTTTTTT. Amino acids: CASSSAITTGELFF. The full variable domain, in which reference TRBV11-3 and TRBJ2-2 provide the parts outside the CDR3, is EAGVVQSPRYKIIEKKQPVAFWCNPISGHNTLYWYLQNLGQGPELLIRYENEEAVDDSQLPKDRFSAERLKGVDSTLKIQPAELGDSAVYLCASSSAITTGELFFGEGSRLTVL.

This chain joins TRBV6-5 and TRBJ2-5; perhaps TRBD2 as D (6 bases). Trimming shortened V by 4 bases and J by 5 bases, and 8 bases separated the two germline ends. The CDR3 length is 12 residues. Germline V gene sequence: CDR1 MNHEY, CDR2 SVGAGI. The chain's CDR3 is CASSFGGETQYF. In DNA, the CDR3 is TGTGCCAGCAGTTTTGGGGGGGAGACCCAGTACTTC.

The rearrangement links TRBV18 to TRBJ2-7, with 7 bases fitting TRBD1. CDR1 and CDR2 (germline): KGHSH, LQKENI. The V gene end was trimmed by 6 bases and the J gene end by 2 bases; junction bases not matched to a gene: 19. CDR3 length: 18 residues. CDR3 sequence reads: CASSPDRAAAQGPYEQYF. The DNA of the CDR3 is TGTGCCAGCTCCCCTGACAGGGCGGCCGCGCAGGGCCCCTACGAGCAGTACTTC. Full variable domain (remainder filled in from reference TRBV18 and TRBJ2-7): NAGVMQNPRHLVRRRGQEARLRCSPMKGHSHVYWYRQLPEEGLKFMVYLQKENIIDESGMPKERFSAEFPKEGPSILRIQQVVRGDSAAYFCASSPDRAAAQGPYEQYFGPGTRLTVT.

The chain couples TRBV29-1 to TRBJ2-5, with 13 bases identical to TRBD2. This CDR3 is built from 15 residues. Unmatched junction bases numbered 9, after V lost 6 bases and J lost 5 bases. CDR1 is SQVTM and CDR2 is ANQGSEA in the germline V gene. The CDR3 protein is CSVQGLAGRLETQYF. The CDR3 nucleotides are TGCAGCGTCCAGGGACTAGCGGGAAGACTGGAGACCCAGTACTTC.

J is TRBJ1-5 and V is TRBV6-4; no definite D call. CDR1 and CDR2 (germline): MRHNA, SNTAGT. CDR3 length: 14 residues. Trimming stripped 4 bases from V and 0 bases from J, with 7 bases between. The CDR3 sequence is CASSAEGSNQPQHF. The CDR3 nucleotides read TGTGCCAGCAGTGCTGAGGGTAGCAATCAGCCCCAGCATTTT.

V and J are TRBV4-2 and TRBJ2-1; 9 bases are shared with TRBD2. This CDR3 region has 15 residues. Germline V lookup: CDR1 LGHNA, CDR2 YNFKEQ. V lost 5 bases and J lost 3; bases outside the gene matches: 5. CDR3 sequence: CASSATSGLYNEQFF. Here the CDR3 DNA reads TGTGCCAGCAGCGCGACTAGCGGTCTCTACAATGAGCAGTTCTTC.

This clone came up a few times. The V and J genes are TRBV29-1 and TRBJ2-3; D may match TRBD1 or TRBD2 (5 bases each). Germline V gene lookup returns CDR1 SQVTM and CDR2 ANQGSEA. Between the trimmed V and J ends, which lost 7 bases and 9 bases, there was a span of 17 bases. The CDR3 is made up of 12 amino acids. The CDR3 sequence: CSAVPGTRTQYF. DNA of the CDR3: TGCAGCGCTGTCCCTGGGACCCGCACGCAGTATTTT.

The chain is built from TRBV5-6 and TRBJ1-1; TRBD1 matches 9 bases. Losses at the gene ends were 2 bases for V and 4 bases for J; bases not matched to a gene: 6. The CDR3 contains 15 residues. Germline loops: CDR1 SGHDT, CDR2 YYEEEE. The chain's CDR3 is CASSFRGQGSTEAFF. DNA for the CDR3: TGTGCCAGCAGCTTTAGGGGACAGGGTTCCACTGAAGCTTTCTTT.

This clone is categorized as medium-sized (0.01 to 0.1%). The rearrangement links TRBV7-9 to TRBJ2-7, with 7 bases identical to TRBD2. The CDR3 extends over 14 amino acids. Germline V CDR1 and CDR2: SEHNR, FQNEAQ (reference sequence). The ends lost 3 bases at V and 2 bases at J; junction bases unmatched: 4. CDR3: CASSLAGVAYEQYF. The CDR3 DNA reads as TGTGCCAGCAGCTTGGCGGGAGTAGCCTACGAGCAGTACTTC.

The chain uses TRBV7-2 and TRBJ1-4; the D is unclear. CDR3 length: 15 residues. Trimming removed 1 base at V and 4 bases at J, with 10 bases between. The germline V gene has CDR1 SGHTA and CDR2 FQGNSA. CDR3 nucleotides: TGTGCCAGCAGCTTAGAAGGAAGTCTTAATGAAAAACTGTTTTTT. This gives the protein CASSLEGSLNEKLFF.

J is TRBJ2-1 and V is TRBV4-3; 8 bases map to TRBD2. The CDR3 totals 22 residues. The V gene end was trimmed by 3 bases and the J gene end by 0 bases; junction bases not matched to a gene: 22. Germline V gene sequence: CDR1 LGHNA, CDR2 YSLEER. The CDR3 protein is CASSHRLGREDYEPDSYNEQFF. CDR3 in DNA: TGCGCCAGCAGCCATCGCTTGGGGCGGGAGGACTACGAGCCCGACTCCTACAATGAGCAGTTCTTC.

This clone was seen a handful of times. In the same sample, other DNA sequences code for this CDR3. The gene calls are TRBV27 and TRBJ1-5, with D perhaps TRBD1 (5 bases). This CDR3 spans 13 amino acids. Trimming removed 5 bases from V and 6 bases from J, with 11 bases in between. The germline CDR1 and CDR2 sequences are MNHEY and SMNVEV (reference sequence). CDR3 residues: CASSGTGGQPQHF. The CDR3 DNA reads TGTGCCAGCAGTGGAACGGGGGGTCAGCCCCAGCATTTT.

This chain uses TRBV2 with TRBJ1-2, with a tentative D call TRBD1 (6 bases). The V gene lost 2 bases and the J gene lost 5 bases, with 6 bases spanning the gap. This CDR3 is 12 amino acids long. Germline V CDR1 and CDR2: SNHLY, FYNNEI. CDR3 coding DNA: TGTGCCAGCAGTGAAACAGGGTATGGCTACACCTTC. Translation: CASSETGYGYTF.

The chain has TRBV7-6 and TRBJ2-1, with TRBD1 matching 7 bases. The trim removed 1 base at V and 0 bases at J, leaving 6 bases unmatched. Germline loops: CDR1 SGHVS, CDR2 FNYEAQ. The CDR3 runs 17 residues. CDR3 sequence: CASSLELGQYSYNEQFF. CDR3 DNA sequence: TGTGCCAGCAGCTTAGAATTGGGACAGTACTCCTACAATGAGCAGTTCTTC.